This TCR beta chain stems from a study of beta chain features in type 1 diabetes (dated by TCRdb to 2017 to 2018). Looking at the study overall: No differences in mean age, gender distribution, total cell number or subset yield were found between patients and healthy donors. A total of around 100 million sorted cells were examined across all samples, and RNA yield correlated strongly with the number of cells per subset. In the study, recently diagnosed type 1 diabetes patients and matched healthy donors were compared on the TCRB repertoires of their sorted circulating CD4+ T cell subsets. Naive and central memory subsets were obtained from all 28 donors, but regulatory and stem cell-like memory subsets were isolated from only 8 patients and about eight healthy donors. Study-wide conclusions, independent of this receptor: Patients with type 1 diabetes made fewer insertions and deleted more nucleotides at VDJ recombination sites, implying thymic rearrangement abnormalities. Naive, central memory and regulatory TCRB repertoires appeared to be more alike among patients than among healthy donors. A moderate but significant shortening of TCRB CDR3 length was observed in type 1 diabetes patients in all four CD4+ subsets. Because small numbers of individuals were included in the HLA sub-analyses, any influence of HLA type on TCRB rearrangement was left unresolved. Because cDNA was sequenced instead of genomic DNA, highly expressing activated cells could be over-represented, though the groups showed no difference in activation or CD3 levels. Shorter templates might be favored by PCR, yet because patient and control samples were amplified and corrected together, any such skew would affect both groups equally.

The entire amount of isolated RNA was reverse transcribed using the High Capacity cDNA Reverse Transcription Kit, so the sequenced TCRB transcripts were expressed ones. Deep immunoSEQ sequencing was applied to naive, central memory and regulatory T cell samples, giving an average of roughly 3.3 million total reads per sample. Sorted cells were lysed in RLT buffer and RNA was extracted with DNase-treated RNeasy Micro or Mini kits, depending on cell number. Each cell subset was processed separately to prevent cross-contamination, with patient and healthy donor samples processed together. The immunoSEQ multiplex PCR was used to amplify TCRB sequences from cDNA, yielding 87-bp fragments that span the CDR3 region. Amplicons were sequenced on the Illumina HiSeq platform. On the study's bioinformatics: PCR bias was corrected computationally using synthetic template baselines, and reads within Hamming distance 2 were collapsed, with unmergeable singletons discarded. Reads were aligned against IMGT to assign V, D and J genes, CDR3 length and insertions or deletions at six rearrangement sites. Within each subset, clonotype counts were normalized to the number of sorted cells before true diversity and Gini coefficients were calculated with the tcR R package. The overlap coefficient, calculated on TCRB nucleotide sequences, was used to measure repertoire sharing. As a proxy for the pre-selection repertoire, out-of-frame TCRB sequences from naive cells were analyzed. TCRdb obtained this table from immuneACCESS and retained in-frame rearrangements with V and J assigned. These tables miss some clones; where compared with another copy, unresolved V genes account for less than half of the shortfall, and the remainder is unexplained. The V and J calls and the clone size are those of that table, but D and trimming were determined from the DNA. Within this sample are roughly 700,000 clones, with 13% of them counted one time only. Clones ranked in the top ten supply approximately 0.02% of the sample.

A single peripheral blood draw of around 120 mL on average was collected from each donor into heparinised tubes. Naive, central memory, regulatory and stem cell-like memory CD4+ T cells were sorted on a BD FACSAria II using a panel including CD45RO, CCR7, CD25, CD127, CD95 and CD27. A purity above 98% was achieved for all sorted populations. PBMCs were isolated immediately by Lymphoprep density gradient centrifugation and stained directly without culture. To minimize batch effects, samples were stained and sorted in pairs, one healthy donor with one patient per experiment. The CDR3 has 15 amino acids, counting the end cysteine and phenylalanine. The kept DNA is CDR3 alone, 45 bases in frame from the first base. Cut back by 5 bases and 7 bases, the V and J ends lie 18 bases apart. Reading the germline V gene (reference sequence) gives CDR1 GTSNPN and CDR2 SVGIG. Only a few counts were recorded for this clone. Its antigen has not been determined. No base quality values were provided; no much bigger clone lies one nucleotide off.

This chain joins TRBV30 to TRBJ1-6; the D segment cannot be called with confidence. This receptor was obtained from a young man with type 1 diabetes. Material for sequencing was naive CD4+ T cells from blood. The cell subset or site label on this specimen signifies: true naive CD4+ T cells. For the CDR3, the sequence is CAWGRVLAENSPLHF. The sequenced DNA: TGTGCCTGGGGAAGGGTCTTGGCGGAAAATTCACCCCTCCACTTT.